These T cell receptor beta chains were read from a single sample in a study of cytomegalovirus exposure and HLA in healthy donors. Repertoires were generated with immunoSEQ multiplex PCR, while TCRdb's copy carries only in-frame clones and drops some. There are more than 110,000 clones in the sample; 55% to 80% occur only once, and approximately 14% lies in the top ten. Input material: PBMCs. These receptors were taken from a human donor in good health. CDR3s leave out the opening cysteine and the closing phenylalanine or tryptophan.

V,CDR3
TRBV5-4,ASSRAGGLGVGEQY
TRBV6-1,ASSESGTTYEQY
TRBV5-1,ASSFGRGRDEQF
TRBV6-1,ASSELRLATGETQY
TRBV30,AWSVTSGVEF
TRBV5-1,ASNTGQGAGETQY
TRBV30,AGRTSAYNEQF
TRBV30,ASRTWGTDTQY
TRBV7-6,ASSFGTGLNEQY
TRBV19,ASSLSRHPYNEQF
TRBV10-2,ASFSSANTGELF
TRBV4-1,ASSRGWTPVGLPSTDTQY
TRBV9,ASSVEGSGGLTDTQY
TRBV7-9,ASSLYGREYEQY
TRBV30,AWSPTGETQY
TRBV10-3,AISDVQGLADVQQY
TRBV5-4,ASRPPGTDTDTQY
TRBV6-1,ASSEELGHLNYGYT
TRBV9,ASSVGGQGNQPQH
TRBV7-9,ASSSQRAVGQRTDTQY
TRBV5-4,ASSFPGYNSPLH
TRBV5-8,ASSFTGTSGNTIY
TRBV11-3,ASSLGPGRTRYEQY
TRBV19,AISGRVADTQY
TRBV11-2,ASSPRDRGHREQY
TRBV14,ASSQNGDDYGYT
TRBV4-2,ASTLAGGRIDTQY
TRBV4-1,ASSQVATTYNEQF
TRBV5-1,ASSLTGSRNEQF
TRBV19,ASEQGYGYT
TRBV10-3,AIRMTPGTGSSGNTIY
TRBV5-1,ASSLSGAETQY
TRBV13,ASSPPRVTEAF
TRBV1,TSSQDLFLTGELF
TRBV15,ATSRDLGGVDGYT
TRBV7-9,ASSSGSFYEQY
TRBV18,ASSPGGGTNQPQH
TRBV6-1,ASSRDLGGGNTIY
TRBV4-1,ASSQVLIGFDEQF
TRBV7-6,ASSFRGRTGTQY
TRBV5-1,ASSEGANLAKNIQY